This TCR beta chain was retrieved from a study of T cell repertoires in cytomegalovirus infection. For the study at large: An indication of both CMV infection and matching HLA type came from public TCR beta signatures. Whole-study findings and limits: Ex vivo, HLA-C-restricted CMV-specific TCR beta clonotypes prevailed over the rest of the response. Cumulative public TCR beta family frequency identified carriers of CMV plus the relevant HLA.

As for this clonotype: Its antigen remains unknown.

TCRdb fed the reads into MiXCR, producing one record per CDR3 protein. The sample lists under 90,000 distinct CDR3 sequences; approximately 24% were seen once. Germline CDR1 DFQATT, CDR2 SNEGSKA (reference sequence). V shed 6 bases, J shed 0 bases, and the junction held 12 bases outside the gene matches. The CDR3 spans 18 residues. The TCR comes from a human donor in good health (CMV status not recorded). Some clones in this sample may be carry-over from other donors' samples. The gene calls are TRBV20-1 and TRBJ2-3; 13 bases are a match to TRBD2. The sequencing sample was made of PBMCs, sequenced either directly or after in vitro stimulation (not recorded which). Here the CDR3 reads CSARPTSGRHYSTDTQYF. The CDR3 nucleotides read TGCAGTGCACGTCCGACTAGCGGGAGGCATTATAGCACAGATACGCAGTATTTT.